This T cell receptor (beta chain) was documented in a study of molecular identifiers for immune sequencing clone quantification (dated by TCRdb to between 2018 and 2020). Broadly, across the study: For a replicate experiment, RNA from around 20,000 or 100,000 naive CD8 T cells was divided into five aliquots, of which four were sequenced. The study was a methods study using CD8 T cells to benchmark molecular-identifier clustering-based TCR repertoire sequencing (MIDCIRS) and TCR RNA copy counting.

As to this clonotype: This clone's antigen is unknown. No qualities accompany the bases; no much larger clone lies one base away.

Naive CD8 T cell libraries were made from roughly 18,000 to 920,000 sorted cells using 10%, 30% or 50% of purified RNA. Naive CD8 T cells, defined as CD8+CD4-CCR7+CD45RA+, were FACS-sorted into RLT Plus buffer on a BD FACSAria II. Detection sensitivity was tested by spiking Jurkat RNA equal to roughly ten TCR copies' worth into samples containing roughly 17,000-1,000,000 naive CD8 T cells. CD8 T cells were enriched using RosetteSep CD8+ T Cell Enrichment Cocktail and Ficoll-Paque, and the enriched cells then underwent ACK red cell lysis. Results and caveats for the whole study, not just this receptor: The sizes of highly expanded clones could end up underestimated when identical TCR molecules share a barcode. When barcode sub-clustering was left out, chimeric consensus sequences inflated TCR diversity, with chimeras reaching as high as 47%. Spiked-in Jurkat TCR RNA equivalent to a single cell was reported to be detectable even among some 910,000 naive CD8 T cells. In CMV-specific effector cells, clones with more than 20 RNA copies contained over 98% of molecules, whereas in naive cells such clones contained under 1% of molecules. Modeling gave about three recovered TCR RNA copies per cell versus 9.5 to 10 by digital PCR, implying about 30% capture efficiency. Spiked-in Jurkat TCR RNA (approximately 10 copies' worth), which is not part of the donor repertoire, was contained in the naive libraries.

V has 0 bases trimmed and J has 0 bases trimmed; junction bases matching no gene number 12. From the cysteine up to the phenylalanine, the CDR3 has a length of 18 residues. Only CDR3 DNA is held: 54 bases, read in frame from base 1. From a lookup of the germline V gene (reference sequence), CDR1 and CDR2 are GTSNPN and SVGIG. Preparation of the library involved PCR. The sample was run on a NextSeq 500. Bulk TCR libraries were made following a previously described method, with the TCR primers given in Table S5. The Qiagen AllPrep DNA/RNA kit was used to purify total RNA. Before analysis, reads from multiple sequencing runs of one library were combined. Concerning the study's data processing: Reads were retained only if their TCR constant sequence matched exactly, and those retained reads were trimmed to 150 nt and grouped according to their 12-nt molecular barcodes. Reads in each barcode group were sub-clustered using a 15% Levenshtein threshold, and a quality-weighted consensus sequence was built for each RNA molecule. Non-functional sequences were removed, as were lower-count sequences one edit away from another. Based on a fit of two negative binomial distributions, barcode sub-clusters having less than 20% of the maximum read count were discarded. In-frame beta chains were kept once TCRdb had trimmed the public reads at Q25 with fastp and called clones with MiXCR. Rows matching on CDR3 protein sequence are summarized as one entry with the most common DNA and genes. TCRdb, not the original authors, processed these V and J calls. The sample contains about 630,000 distinct CDR3 sequences, over 25% of them found a single time. The ten largest clones add up to around 0.78% of the sample.

Recombination connected TRBV30 to TRBJ1-1; 8 middle bases align to TRBD1. This clonotype was sampled from a human donor in good health. Some libraries in this study had Jurkat cell RNA spiked in. Sequenced: naive CD8+ T cells from blood, with Jurkat cell RNA spiked in. Taken with the paper, the label for cell subset or site translates to: FACS-sorted CD8+CD4-CCR7+CD45RA+ naive T cells. CDR3 protein: CAWSVEGQGRGMNTEAFF. In nucleotide form, the sequence is TGTGCCTGGAGTGTTGAAGGACAGGGAAGGGGCATGAACACTGAAGCTTTCTTT.